This T cell receptor beta chain appears in the sequencing data of a study of T cells in Graves' hyperthyroidism and ophthalmopathy (dated by TCRdb to between 2018 and 2021). At the level of the whole study: TCR V-J signatures able to tell the groups apart were searched for in a discovery cohort of 100 or so patients, of whom roughly 42 had Graves' ophthalmopathy and under 65 had stable Graves' hyperthyroidism. Prospective prediction of ophthalmopathy was tested in an independent validation cohort consisting of 18 hyperthyroidism patients and some 16 patients who later progressed to ophthalmopathy. For training and testing, the roughly 93 patients in the discovery cohort were randomly divided in a 7:3 ratio. The study also compared thyroid tissue and blood T-cell repertoires from about six Graves' hyperthyroidism patients. After blood sampling, hyperthyroidism patients were treated with methimazole at a starting dose of 30 mg daily, and ophthalmopathy patients were treated with high-dose intravenous methylprednisolone. The paper describes TCR Vbeta CDR3 sequencing of 120 to 150 peripheral blood samples, made up of approximately 40 ophthalmopathy patients, 70 to 75 hyperthyroidism patients and 17 progressor patients. On the study overall, not on this receptor specifically: Ophthalmopathy was separated from stable hyperthyroidism by a 13 V-J signature model, with over 85% sensitivity and roughly 81% specificity obtained in cross-validation and 80%/75% obtained in testing. In validation, the model predicted progression to ophthalmopathy a median of roughly six months before onset, with about 70% sensitivity and 72.22% specificity. No statistical method was used to fix the sample size in advance, and group allocation was not hidden from the investigators. Blood samples also contained most of the expanded thyroid clonotypes (frequency above 0.001), which suggests that blood repertoires may reflect thyroid immune responses.

From a lookup of the germline V gene, CDR1 and CDR2 are MRHNA and SNTAGT. V is cut back by 6 bases and J by 6 bases, with 5 bases in the junction unmatched. The CDR3 runs 14 amino acids, cysteine and phenylalanine included. Only the CDR3 region is kept as DNA, spanning 42 bases read in frame from base 1. The TCR beta CDR3 regions were amplified from the RNA transcripts. A first-round RT-PCR of the TCR CDR3 used the HTBI primer set with the Qiagen OneStep RT-PCR kit. The libraries were constructed in a second round of multiplex PCR and then size-selected and purified. Libraries were sequenced paired-end with 100 bp reads on an Illumina HiSeq2000. In the paper's pipeline: SOAPnuke was used to process the raw data, throwing out any read that contained adapters or uncalled bases, had a mean Phred below 15, or lacked an exact constant-primer or identifier match. COPE v1.2.5 was used to merge the high-quality paired reads, and each unique nucleotide sequence was defined as a clonotype. MiTCR v1.1 was used to align the clonotypes against IMGT TRBV, TRBD and TRBJ reference segments. The analysis was restricted to V-J combinations with a frequency above 0.0001, which together covered 99% to 99.2% of the repertoires. A TCS score was defined as the ratio of F50 (clonal expansion) to E x V (chaos), with BLOSUM62-based TCRdist applied between CDR3 peptides within each V-J. Welch's t-statistics and random forest reduced around 550 V-J features to 10 to 15, which were used in a naive Bayes classifier (R e1071). Thyroid-blood repertoire similarity was quantified with the Morisita-Horn index. In-frame beta chains were kept once TCRdb had trimmed the public reads at Q25 with fastp and called clones with MiXCR. Merged by CDR3 protein, the rows form single entries marked with the most common genes and DNA. V and J calls and clone size were set by TCRdb, not the authors. The sample includes approximately 500,000 distinct CDR3 sequences, with around 46% observed a single time. The ten largest clones represent about 8.3% of the sample.

This clonotype was observed many times. Its antigen is unknown. No base qualities exist here, and no much larger clone lies one base off it. Stable Graves' hyperthyroidism was defined as no progression to ophthalmopathy during 18 months of follow-up. Hyperthyroidism patients were newly diagnosed, with disease duration under 2 months, and aged 18 to 65 years. Exclusion was applied to patients with uncontrolled infections, other autoimmune diseases, pregnancy or lactation. Diagnoses were established on the basis of clinical symptoms, serum thyroxine and TRAb, thyroid ultrasound, and orbital computed tomography. Total RNA was extracted with Trizol reagent, and quality was checked on an Agilent 2100 Bioanalyzer.

The chain was built from TRBV6-4 and TRBJ1-3, with 10 bases in between that match TRBD1. Sequenced sample: peripheral blood or thyroid tissue (not recorded which). The TCR originated in a woman aged 18-35 years with Graves' hyperthyroidism. The CDR3 in this case is CASSPGTGANTIYF. The bases are TGTGCCAGCAGCCCGGGGACAGGGGCAAACACCATATATTTT.